What follows is one TCR beta chain and its context. This clonotype has at least ten counts. Its antigen remains undetermined. Qualities for individual bases were not recorded, and no much larger clone is one base off. The method behind the library was 5' RACE. Sequencing relied on an Illumina HiSeq 2500. The second PCR ran for roughly 7 to 12 cycles and used a J-beta primer mix along with a sample-barcoded 5' primer. Each TCR beta cDNA molecule received a unique molecular identifier from a template-switch 5' adaptor carrying 12 random nucleotides. At least 2.5 million CDR3-containing paired-end reads were obtained from each sample. First-strand cDNA was synthesized from all RNA with the Mint cDNA synthesis kit, primed by a TRBC-specific oligonucleotide. After uracil-DNA glycosylase treatment, a first 18-cycle PCR used universal primers M1SS and BC2_uni_R on all cDNA. Per the source publication's procedure: For normalization, 1 million high-quality reads, each with a distinct molecular identifier, were randomly selected from each sample. Reads sharing molecular identifiers were discarded rather than binned into consensus sequences. MiTCR, set to a Q25 quality threshold and the strictest error-elimination algorithm, was used for CDR3 identification, clonotype clustering and error correction. Lower-bound total TCR beta diversity was estimated with a nonparametric unseen species model using Euler transformation. Starting from the raw public reads, TCRdb applied fastp trimming at Q25, assembled clones with MiXCR and retained in-frame beta chains. Under each unique CDR3 protein, matching rows form one entry showing the most common genes and DNA. TCRdb's processing, not the authors', yielded these V and J calls. In all, the sample holds over 950,000 distinct CDR3 sequences, and 51% of those were seen once. 20% to 25% of the sample goes to the ten largest clones.

The data were taken from a study of blood T cells in healthy people across ages (dated by TCRdb to between 2014 and 2017). General notes on the study: In model experiments, template switching captured about one uniquely barcoded TCR beta cDNA molecule for every two T cells. Using deep sequencing normalized with unique cDNA molecular identifiers, the study measured how TCR beta repertoire diversity changes with age. Donors were grouped into four age groups: young (average roughly 15 years), middle-aged (around 39), aged (around 62) and long-lived (just over 80). Donors of different ages were randomly distributed across sequencing lanes to avoid experimental bias. The study analyzed two additional independent replicas of 1 million unique cDNA reads from the same blood draw for two donors, one aged 18 to 30 and one aged 80 or older. Study-level results and caveats: Observed TCR beta diversity correlated strongly with the percentage of naive T cells measured by flow cytometry. Donor CMV infection status was unknown, potentially confounding age-related changes in expanded clonotypes. Conclusive comparison of naive and antigen-experienced compartments was prevented by the profiling of bulk unsorted PBMCs. Compared with the aged group, more naive CD4+ T cells, fewer expanded clones and increased TCR diversity were shown by the long-lived group, suggesting age selection. Total diversity estimates from one million sequenced T cells were considered lower bounds and underestimates. As age increased, observed TCR beta diversity per million T cells dropped in a roughly linear way, and a significant reduction was already evident by age roughly 36.

The roughly 38 donors, aged about 6 to 100 years, were systemically healthy Caucasian individuals from Russia. Each donor gave roughly 9 milliliters of peripheral blood, drawn into EDTA-treated Vacutainer tubes. Ficoll-Paque density-gradient centrifugation was used to isolate PBMCs, with at least 6.5 million obtained per sample. Total RNA, at least 6 micrograms per sample, was extracted from PBMCs with Trizol reagent. For every donor, flow cytometry on a PBMC aliquot measured the percentage of naive CD45RAhigh/CD27high T cells. Taken from cysteine to phenylalanine, the CDR3 has 14 residues. The entry retains the CDR3 DNA only, 42 bases that are in frame from base 1. CDR1 is given as SGDLS and CDR2 as YYNGEE, both from the germline V gene. Relative to germline, V is missing 2 bases and J is missing 8 bases, with 6 bases of the junction outside any gene match.

Here the chain combines TRBV9 and TRBJ1-2; 10 middle bases align to TRBD1. The material sequenced was blood. This clonotype was sampled from a woman aged 55 to 70 in good health. The nucleotide sequence is TGTGCCAGCAGCGTGGGGACAGGGGATTTCGGCTACACCTTC. The resulting protein is CASSVGTGDFGYTF.